This TCR beta chain was identified in a study of Tregs in tolerant kidney transplant recipients. A remark on this clone: Its antigen remains unidentified.

The table came from immunoSEQ multiplex PCR; TCRdb's copy has only in-frame clones and leaves some out. The profile shows about 240,000 clones, about 86% of them singletons. Study-wide points: Biological reproducibility was not directly addressed in this study. The most relevant donor-specific Treg TCRbeta repertoire apparently came from expansion with activated donor B cells.

The germline CDR1 and CDR2 sequences are MNHNS and SASEGT. The CDR3 has 13 residues. Trimming took off 5 bases at V and 5 bases at J, with 11 bases between the two ends. CD4+CD25+CD127- Tregs, CD4+CD25- non-Tregs, CD4 and CD8 cells were sorted. The V gene is TRBV6-1, the J gene TRBJ2-3; D is unresolved. This receptor was taken from a human donor in good health. The sample taken for sequencing was CD4+ T cells from blood. In DNA, the CDR3 is TGTGCCAGCAGTAAGAATCGGCAAGATACGCAGTATTTT. Translating gives CASSKNRQDTQYF.